The 18 T cell receptor beta chains below come from one sample, sequenced in a study of T cells in women clearing cervical HPV infection (dated by TCRdb to between 2018 and 2020). Library construction relied on the immunoSEQ multiplex PCR assay. In its TCRdb copy, this immuneACCESS table keeps in-frame sequences only and misses some clones. Where compared with another copy, unresolved V genes explain less than half of these, and the others have no known cause. This sample's table carries roughly 20,000 clones. 2.5% to 3.5% of the sample is in the top ten clones. The sample was blood buffy coat. These receptors were obtained from a woman aged 18-70 years with a cervical HPV16 infection that either progressed to CIN3+ or cleared (not recorded which).

Concerning this clone itself: With the read ending 3 residues before the CDR3 end, the germline J gene is used to fill in that end. The V call is TRBV6-1, the J call TRBJ1-5; TRBD1 matches at 7 bases. This CDR3 has 15 amino acids. The V and J ends lost 4 bases and 6 bases, in that order; junction bases with no gene match: 9. CDR1 is MNHNS, CDR2 SASEGT, per germline. This chain's CDR3 is CASSAPEGAVQPQHF. The sequenced part of the CDR3 DNA is TGTGCCAGCAGTGCCCCGGAGGGGGCTGTTCAGCCC.

In regard to this clone: The read finishes 3 residues shy of the CDR3 end, and the germline J gene is used to complete it. This chain connects TRBV19 to TRBJ2-3; TRBD2 aligns across 12 bases. J was trimmed by 4 bases and V by 4 bases; bases with no gene match: 3. CDR3 length: 15 residues. Germline CDR1 reads LNHDA; CDR2 reads SQIVND (reference sequence). CDR3 bases read: TGTGCCAGTAGTAATCTAGCGGGGGGGGCAGATACG. Amino acids: CASSNLAGGADT. The complete CDR3 reads CASSNLAGGADTQYF.

Notes on this clone: The read halts 3 residues ahead of the CDR3 end, with the missing end drawn from the germline J gene. This chain joins TRBV7-2 and TRBJ2-3; 7 positions match TRBD2. The length of the CDR3 is 15 residues. After removal of 5 bases from V and 4 bases from J, the junction contained 9 bases not matched to a gene. Germline V gene lookup returns CDR1 SGHTA and CDR2 FQGNSA. The part of the CDR3 DNA that was read is TGTGCCAGCAGCCCAATGACTAGCACTTCAGATACG. This translates into CASSPMTSTSDT. The full-length CDR3 reads as CASSPMTSTSDTQYF.

In the case of this clone: The missing CDR3 end, 3 residues past where the read stops, is filled in from the germline J gene. The chain recombines TRBV5-1 with TRBJ2-3, with TRBD2 as a possible D gene (7 bases). In germline, CDR1 is SGHRS, CDR2 YFSETQ. The CDR3 covers 16 residues. V was clipped by 0 bases and J by 4 bases, with 15 bases between them. CDR3 sequence reads: CASSLEGGLTADTQYF. CDR3 DNA, as far as it was read: TGCGCCAGCAGCTTGGAGGGGGGGCTTACCGCAGATACG.

Notes on this clone: The read finishes 3 residues shy of the CDR3 end, and the germline J gene is used to complete it. This sequence joins TRBV12-3 or TRBV12-4 and TRBJ2-7; unclear D gene. The CDR3 spans 15 residues. Trimming removed 5 bases at V and 3 bases at J, with 17 bases between. The CDR3 bases that were read are TGTGCCAGCAGTCCAGCCCGGGTTACTCGCTACGAG. Amino acids: CASSPARVTRYE. In full, the CDR3 is CASSPARVTRYEQYF.

To note about this clone: The read ends 3 residues before the CDR3 terminus; that terminus is restored from the germline J gene. This chain joins TRBV30 and TRBJ1-2, with D possibly being TRBD1 (6 bases). CDR1 and CDR2 (germline): GTSNPN, SVGIG (reference sequence). The CDR3 runs to 16 residues. This CDR3 is CAWSVLPQQGGLGYTF. The sequenced CDR3 bases are TGTGCCTGGAGTGTACTTCCCCAACAGGGTGGGCTGGGC.

A word on this clone: The CDR3 end lies 3 residues beyond the end of the read and is filled in from the germline J gene. The sample carries other DNA sequences with the same CDR3. The chain recombines TRBV19 with TRBJ1-1; the match to TRBD1 covers 7 bases. Germline V CDR1 and CDR2: LNHDA, SQIVND (reference sequence). This CDR3 spans 11 amino acids. The trim removed 9 bases at V and 7 bases at J, leaving 5 bases unmatched. CDR3 in amino acids: CASRGTVEAFF. CDR3 DNA (partial): TGTGCCAGCAGGGGGACAGTTGAA.

Turning to this clone: In the same sample, other DNA sequences code for this CDR3. This chain's CDR3 is CASSERSGGSYNEQFF. The covered CDR3 bases are TGTGCCAGCAGTGAACGAAGCGGGGGGTCCTACAATGAG. This chain connects TRBV2 to TRBJ2-1; 9 bases are shared with TRBD2. With the read ending 3 residues before the CDR3 end, the germline J gene is used to fill in that end. Trimming took 2 bases from V and 1 from J; bases not matched to a gene: 3. This CDR3 spans 16 amino acids. CDR1 SNHLY and CDR2 FYNNEI come from the germline V gene.

To note about this clone: The read stops 3 residues short of the end of the CDR3; the missing end is completed from the germline J gene. V usage is TRBV2 and J usage is TRBJ2-3; 12 positions match TRBD2. V was pared by 4 bases and J by 5 bases, with 7 bases of the junction left unmatched. In germline, CDR1 is SNHLY, CDR2 FYNNEI. The CDR3 has 16 residues. This chain's CDR3 is CASSASGGALRDTQYF. The CDR3 DNA, read in part, is TGTGCCAGCAGTGCTAGCGGGGGGGCATTACGAGATACG.

The CDR3 bases that were read are TGTGCCAGCAGTCTTTACAATGAG. It yields the protein CASSLYNE. The entire CDR3 protein reads CASSLYNEQFF. The chain links TRBV6-2 or TRBV6-3 to TRBJ2-1; D is undetermined. The read ends 3 residues shy of where the CDR3 ends; the end is completed using the germline J gene. CDR3 length equals 11 residues. CDR1 and CDR2 from the germline V gene are MNHEY and SVGEGT. The V end lost 5 bases, the J end lost 4 bases, and 3 bases lay between the germline ends.

Worth noting for this clone: The read stops 3 residues short of the end of the CDR3; the missing end is completed from the germline J gene. This chain joins TRBV2 and TRBJ2-3; TRBD2 aligns across 7 bases. Looked up from germline, CDR1 is SNHLY and CDR2 is FYNNEI. Trimming took 1 base from V and 5 from J; bases not matched to a gene: 0. The length of the CDR3 is 13 residues. Partial CDR3 DNA: TGTGCCAGCAGTGAAGGGGGGGGAGATACG. This gives the protein CASSEGGGDT. In full, the CDR3 is CASSEGGGDTQYF.

The CDR3 protein is CASKKITANTEAFF. The DNA read from the CDR3 is TGTGCCAGCAAAAAAATCACAGCGAACACTGAA. The chain combines TRBV19 with TRBJ1-1; no firm D call. The read terminates 3 residues before the CDR3 end, so the remaining end is supplied by the germline J gene. Deletions cut 9 bases from V and 1 base from J, with 15 bases between. Per germline, CDR1 LNHDA and CDR2 SQIVND (reference sequence). The CDR3 is made up of 14 amino acids.

On this clone: The read finishes 3 residues shy of the CDR3 end, and the germline J gene is used to complete it. The chain joins TRBV7-2 to TRBJ1-2, with a weak D call TRBD1 (6 bases). V shed 1 base and J shed 3 bases, with 9 bases lying between them. The CDR3 consists of 14 residues. CDR1 is SGHTA, CDR2 FQGNSA, per germline. CDR3 amino acids: CASSLDRDHYGYTF. The CDR3 DNA, read in part, is TGTGCCAGCAGCTTAGACAGGGACCACTATGGC.

On this clone itself: Coverage ceases 3 residues before the CDR3 finishes, and the germline J gene fills in the end. The chain couples TRBV19 to TRBJ2-1, with a weak D call TRBD1 (6 bases). Germline V lookup: CDR1 LNHDA, CDR2 SQIVND (reference sequence). CDR3 size: 14 residues. V lost 10 bases, J lost 3 bases, and 16 bases lay in between. Incomplete CDR3 DNA: TGTGCCACCCGGACAGACCTTCTCTACAATGAG. Amino acids: CATRTDLLYNE. The full-length CDR3 reads as CATRTDLLYNEQFF.

In the case of this clone: The read stops 3 residues short of the end of the CDR3; the missing end is completed from the germline J gene. The chain joins TRBV29-1 to TRBJ1-2, with D hard to call. CDR1 and CDR2 (germline): SQVTM, ANQGSEA. This CDR3 contains 13 residues. Trimming pared 6 bases from V and 0 bases from J, leaving 11 bases between. The sequenced part of the CDR3 DNA is TGCAGCGTGTTACACGATACTAACTATGGC. Encoded protein: CSVLHDTNYG. The full CDR3 protein is CSVLHDTNYGYTF.

About this clone itself: The read halts 3 residues ahead of the CDR3 end, with the missing end drawn from the germline J gene. This rearrangement joins TRBV30 to TRBJ2-1, with 8 bases that match TRBD2. The trim removed 1 base at V and 7 bases at J, leaving 6 bases unmatched. Germline CDR1 reads GTSNPN; CDR2 reads SVGIG (reference sequence). The length of the CDR3 is 14 residues. The CDR3 protein is CAWSGRGGKNEQFF. The part of the CDR3 DNA that was read is TGTGCCTGGAGTGGCCGGGGGGGGAAGAATGAG.

Frequency places this clone as medium-sized. The read terminates 3 residues before the CDR3 end, so the remaining end is supplied by the germline J gene. The chain is built from TRBV5-1 and TRBJ1-1, with 7 bases lining up with TRBD1. Per the germline V gene, CDR1 is SGHRS and CDR2 is YFSETQ. V was clipped by 0 bases and J by 5 bases; unmatched bases: 4. The CDR3 contains 14 residues. The sequenced CDR3 bases are TGCGCCAGCAGCTTGGGGGACAGCGGGACTGAA. Translated, it gives CASSLGDSGTE. From start to end, the CDR3 is CASSLGDSGTEAFF.

Comments on this clone: The CDR3 is cut off 3 residues early in the read; its end comes from the germline J gene. The rearrangement uses TRBV7-2 and TRBJ2-7; D is perhaps TRBD2 (5 bases). V lost 1 base and J lost 4, with 8 bases in between. The CDR3 length is 13 residues. Germline-derived CDR1 and CDR2 are SGHTA and FQGNSA. CDR3 in amino acids: CASSLEAEYEQYF. The covered CDR3 bases are TGTGCCAGCAGCTTAGAAGCGGAATACGAG. Based on the CDR3 plus reference TRBV7-2 and TRBJ2-7, the full variable domain is GAGVSQSPSNKVTEKGKDVELRCDPISGHTALYWYRQSLGQGLEFLIYFQGNSAPDKSGLPSDRFSAERTGGSVSTLTIQRTQQEDSAVYLCASSLEAEYEQYFGPGTRLTVT.